This T cell receptor (beta chain) is drawn from a study of T-cell memory formation after mild COVID-19. Study-wide points: Cross-reactive memory seemingly joined, as some responding clones were found in pre-infection memory. What remained unconfirmed was the SARS-CoV-2 specificity of second-wave clones peaking on day 37.

It was 5'RACE with constant-segment primers that produced the TCR alpha and TCR beta cDNA libraries, which carried sample barcodes and UMIs. TCRdb called the 5' RACE reads again in MiXCR, with one record for every CDR3 protein. The table lists more than 350,000 distinct CDR3 sequences, 20% to 25% of them singletons. This clonotype was counted a single time. The target antigen is unknown. Germline values: CDR1 LNHDA, CDR2 SQIVND (reference sequence). There are 13 residues in the CDR3. V lost 5 bases, J lost 3 bases, and 8 bases lay in between. The receptor comes from an adult woman who had mild COVID-19 (a few samples of this study predate the infection). Cell type and time point are not known. V gene TRBV19 combines with J gene TRBJ1-5, with no clear D. The sample was PBMCs or a T cell subset sorted from them (not recorded which). CDR3 in amino acids: CASSVRDNQPQHF. CDR3 nucleotide sequence: TGTGCCAGTAGTGTCAGAGACAATCAGCCCCAGCATTTT.